One and the same sample provided the 22 T cell receptor beta chains below, sequenced in a study of CD8+CD57+ T cells in acquired aplastic anemia. CDR3 and TCR beta VDJ profiling relied on genomic DNA as the template. TCRdb re-derived calls from the reads in MiXCR, one entry per CDR3 protein. This table holds around 500,000 distinct CDR3 sequences, around 32% found once. The sequenced patients had an expansion of CD8+CD57+ cells seen by flow cytometry. The source material was sorted CD4+, CD8+, or CD8+CD57+ T cells (not recorded which) from PBMCs. These receptors came from a human donor with aplastic anemia.

Ten or more counts support this clonotype. The chain has TRBV7-8 and TRBJ2-7; D possibly corresponds to TRBD2 (6 bases). This CDR3 has 17 residues. From germline, CDR1 is SGHVS and CDR2 FQNEAQ. Trimming removed 1 base at V and 0 bases at J, with 16 bases between. In DNA, the CDR3 is TGTGCCAGCAGCTTAGAGAGGGCGCGGGGAGGCTCCTACGAGCAGTACTTC. Amino acids: CASSLERARGGSYEQYF.

In this sample, this clonotype turned up many times. V gene TRBV2 combines with J gene TRBJ2-5; the match to TRBD2 covers 12 bases. V gave up 6 bases and J gave up 1 base; unmatched junction bases: 6. The CDR3 spans 16 residues. The germline V gene encodes CDR1 SNHLY and CDR2 FYNNEI. The CDR3 region is CASRARLAGVQETQYF. CDR3 DNA sequence: TGTGCCAGCAGGGCCCGACTAGCGGGGGTCCAAGAGACCCAGTACTTC.

This rearrangement joins TRBV28 to TRBJ2-3; D is possibly TRBD1 (6 bases). Trimming left V 4 bases short and J 7 bases short, with 12 bases between. CDR3 length: 13 residues. Germline V CDR1 and CDR2: MDHEN, SYDVKM. CDR3 DNA sequence: TGTGCCAGCAGTTGGGACATTAAGTATACGCAGTATTTT. Protein: CASSWDIKYTQYF.

The chain carries TRBV15 and TRBJ1-5; 10 bases fit TRBD1. V lost 4 bases to trimming and J lost 10 bases; unmatched junction nucleotides: 7. CDR3 size: 14 residues. Germline V lookup: CDR1 LNHNV, CDR2 YYDKDF (reference sequence). In DNA, the CDR3 is TGTGCCACCAGCATGGGACAGGGGATCGAACCCCAGCATTTT. It translates to CATSMGQGIEPQHF.

This clonotype appeared a few times. J is TRBJ1-1 and V is TRBV20-1; D perhaps matches TRBD1 (5 bases). Germline CDR1 and CDR2: DFQATT and SNEGSKA (reference sequence). V was clipped by 6 bases and J by 4 bases, with 15 bases between them. The CDR3 has 13 residues. Here the CDR3 reads CSAATPGRTEAFF. In DNA, the CDR3 is TGCAGTGCGGCCACTCCAGGGCGCACTGAAGCTTTCTTT.

The rearrangement uses TRBV7-9 and TRBJ2-2; D possibly corresponds to TRBD1 (5 bases). V was pared by 6 bases and J by 2 bases, with 10 bases between. Germline V lookup: CDR1 SEHNR, CDR2 FQNEAQ (reference sequence). The CDR3 extends over 14 amino acids. CDR3 protein: CASSFDSNTGELFF. CDR3 bases: TGTGCCAGCAGTTTTGACAGTAACACCGGGGAGCTGTTTTTT.

Remarks on this clonotype: Since a much larger clone is just one base distant, this may be a read error. The chain links TRBV25-1 to TRBJ1-4, with D perhaps TRBD1 (6 bases). Looked up from germline, CDR1 is MGHDK and CDR2 is SYGVNS. The CDR3 runs to 13 residues. Here the CDR3 reads CASSAGAGEKLVF. The CDR3 region has the DNA TGTGCCAGCAGTGCTGGGGCAGGGGAAAAACTGGTTTTT. Using reference TRBV25-1 and TRBJ1-4 for the parts outside the CDR3, the full variable domain is EADIYQTPRYLVIGTGKKITLECSQTMGHDKMYWYQQDPGMELHLIHYSYGVNSTEKGDLSSESTVSRIRTEHFPLTLESARPSHTSQYLCASSAGAGEKLVFGSGTQLSVL.

This chain uses TRBV5-1 with TRBJ2-5; TRBD1 aligns across 8 bases. The germline V gene has CDR1 SGHRS and CDR2 YFSETQ. Trimming at V came to 0 bases and at J to 1 base, leaving 5 bases not matched to a gene. The CDR3 consists of 16 residues. The CDR3 reads CASSLDPGGLQETQYF. CDR3 nucleotide sequence: TGCGCCAGCAGCTTGGATCCAGGGGGCCTCCAAGAGACCCAGTACTTC.

This clonotype turned up a few times. The rearrangement links TRBV2 to TRBJ1-4; 8 bases map to TRBD1. V lost 7 bases to trimming and J lost 8 bases; unmatched junction nucleotides: 9. Per germline, CDR1 SNHLY and CDR2 FYNNEI. The CDR3 contains 14 residues. The CDR3 here is CASTQGAGLEKLFF. The CDR3 DNA sequence: TGTGCCAGCACCCAGGGGGCTGGTTTGGAAAAACTGTTTTTT.

The CDR3 nucleotides are TGTGCCAGCGGTGGCGACAGCGGTGAGACCCAGTACTTC. Protein product: CASGGDSGETQYF. V gene TRBV2 combines with J gene TRBJ2-5; D tentatively fits TRBD1 or TRBD2 (5 bases each). V shed 8 bases and J shed 5 bases, with 15 bases lying between them. The CDR3 has 13 amino acids. The germline V gene encodes CDR1 SNHLY and CDR2 FYNNEI.

This clonotype occurred many times. The V call is TRBV29-1, the J call TRBJ2-7; D tentatively fits TRBD1 or TRBD2 (5 bases each). V was shortened by 4 bases and J by 7 bases, with 14 bases between the two germline ends. The CDR3 consists of 12 residues. Germline V gene sequence: CDR1 SQVTM, CDR2 ANQGSEA. The CDR3: CSVVDSGGEQYF. CDR3 coding DNA: TGCAGCGTTGTCGACAGCGGAGGAGAGCAGTACTTC.

The chain carries TRBV20-1 and TRBJ2-2, with D possibly being TRBD1 or TRBD2 (5 bases each). V lost 6 bases and J 5 bases, leaving 13 bases between the germline ends. Germline assignment: CDR1 DFQATT and CDR2 SNEGSKA (reference sequence). The CDR3 loop spans 13 amino acids. CDR3 nucleotide sequence: TGCAGTGCCGAGGGGATGGGAACCGGGGAGCTGTTTTTT. Translation: CSAEGMGTGELFF.

This clonotype has a count of ten or more. This chain connects TRBV19 to TRBJ2-5; the D is unclear. V lost 3 bases to trimming and J lost 5 bases, with 4 bases between them. The CDR3 sequence is 11 residues long. Germline CDR1 is LNHDA and CDR2 is SQIVND (reference sequence). CDR3 protein: CASSISETQYF. As DNA, the CDR3 is TGTGCCAGTAGTATTTCCGAGACCCAGTACTTC. The whole variable domain, filled in from reference TRBV19 and TRBJ2-5, reads DGGITQSPKYLFRKEGQNVTLSCEQNLNHDAMYWYRQDPGQGLRLIYYSQIVNDFQKGDIAEGYSVSREKKESFPLTVTSAQKNPTAFYLCASSISETQYFGPGTRLLVL.

This clonotype was seen repeatedly, ten times or more. The CDR3 is CASSPEGRHKNEQYF. The CDR3 nucleotides read TGCGCCAGCAGCCCCGAGGGACGGCACAAAAACGAGCAGTACTTC. The rearrangement uses TRBV5-1 and TRBJ2-7, with D perhaps matching TRBD1 or TRBD2 (5 bases each). CDR3 length: 15 amino acids. V dropped 4 bases and J dropped 5 bases, with 19 bases sitting between them. CDR1 is SGHRS, CDR2 YFSETQ, per germline. The full variable domain, its missing parts supplied by reference TRBV5-1 and TRBJ2-7, is KAGVTQTPRYLIKTRGQQVTLSCSPISGHRSVSWYQQTPGQGLQFLFEYFSETQRNKGNFPGRFSGRQFSNSRSEMNVSTLELGDSALYLCASSPEGRHKNEQYFGPGTRLTVT.

The sample holds many counts of this clonotype. J is TRBJ1-6 and V is TRBV4-1, with no clear D. Deletions cut 0 bases from V and 12 bases from J, with 9 bases between. The CDR3 runs to 13 residues. Per germline, CDR1 MGHRA and CDR2 YSYEKL. The CDR3 DNA follows: TGCGCCAGCAGCCAAGATCGGGTTGAACCCCTCCACTTT. It specifies CASSQDRVEPLHF.

The chain links TRBV19 to TRBJ1-5; D possibly corresponds to TRBD1 (6 bases). The CDR3 covers 15 residues. The V gene's germline CDR1 is LNHDA and CDR2 SQIVND (reference sequence). The ends were cut back, 6 bases at V and 3 bases at J, with 15 bases in the middle. For the CDR3, the DNA is TGTGCCAGTAGGGTATACAGGGTTGACAATCAGCCCCAGCATTTT. Its translation: CASRVYRVDNQPQHF.

This clonotype was seen many times. The chain combines TRBV19 with TRBJ2-5, with D uncertain. Germline CDR1 is LNHDA and CDR2 is SQIVND (reference sequence). Trimming stripped 3 bases from V and 7 bases from J, with 9 bases between. This CDR3 is 12 amino acids long. CDR3 residues: CASSIGPGTQYF. The CDR3 DNA reads as TGTGCCAGTAGTATTGGTCCCGGGACCCAGTACTTC.

There are many counts of this clonotype. J is TRBJ2-3 and V is TRBV2; the D gene is possibly TRBD2 (6 bases). The germline V gene encodes CDR1 SNHLY and CDR2 FYNNEI. The CDR3 is made up of 15 amino acids. V was shortened by 3 bases and J by 4 bases, with 14 bases between the two germline ends. The CDR3 region is CASSEEGTGPDTQYF. CDR3 bases: TGTGCCAGCAGTGAGGAGGGAACGGGACCAGATACGCAGTATTTT. The full variable domain, in which reference TRBV2 and TRBJ2-3 provide the parts outside the CDR3, is EPEVTQTPSHQVTQMGQEVILRCVPISNHLYFYWYRQILGQKVEFLVSFYNNEISEKSEIFDDQFSVERPDGSNFTLKIRSTKLEDSAMYFCASSEEGTGPDTQYFGPGTRLTVL.

The J gene is TRBJ2-7, the V gene TRBV5-6; D unresolved. CDR1 and CDR2 from the germline V gene are SGHDT and YYEEEE. The V end lost 2 bases, the J end lost 3 bases, and 15 bases lay between the germline ends. This CDR3 contains 15 residues. This chain's CDR3 is CASSFVWGKDYEQYF. For the CDR3, the DNA is TGTGCCAGCAGCTTTGTATGGGGAAAAGACTACGAGCAGTACTTC. The full variable domain, completed using reference TRBV5-6 and TRBJ2-7, is DAGVTQSPTHLIKTRGQQVTLRCSPKSGHDTVSWYQQALGQGPQFIFQYYEEEERQRGNFPDRFSGHQFPNYSSELNVNALLLGDSALYLCASSFVWGKDYEQYFGPGTRLTVT.

This clonotype was recorded a few times. The chain recombines TRBV2 with TRBJ2-2; D unclear. This CDR3 comprises 14 residues. The V and J ends lost 6 bases and 0 bases respectively, with 8 bases between them. CDR1 and CDR2 (germline): SNHLY, FYNNEI. CDR3: CASRSRSNTGELFF. In DNA form, the CDR3 reads TGTGCCAGCAGGTCCCGTTCGAACACCGGGGAGCTGTTTTTT.

This clonotype came up many times. This rearrangement joins TRBV5-1 to TRBJ1-6, with a weak D call TRBD1 (5 bases). This CDR3 comprises 16 residues. The V gene's germline CDR1 is SGHRS and CDR2 YFSETQ. V lost 6 bases and J 9 bases, leaving 22 bases between the germline ends. CDR3 nucleotide sequence: TGCGCCAGCACAACAGGTCAACCAGGGAGAGGTTCACCCCTCCACTTT. It is translated as CASTTGQPGRGSPLHF.

This clonotype was observed a few times. This chain joins TRBV5-1 and TRBJ1-1; 9 bases fit TRBD1. Trimming took 0 bases from V and 7 from J; bases not matched to a gene: 4. CDR3 length equals 14 residues. Germline assignment: CDR1 SGHRS and CDR2 YFSETQ. The CDR3 bases are TGCGCCAGCAGCTTGGACAGGGGGCGTGATGAAGCTTTCTTT. This sequence encodes CASSLDRGRDEAFF.